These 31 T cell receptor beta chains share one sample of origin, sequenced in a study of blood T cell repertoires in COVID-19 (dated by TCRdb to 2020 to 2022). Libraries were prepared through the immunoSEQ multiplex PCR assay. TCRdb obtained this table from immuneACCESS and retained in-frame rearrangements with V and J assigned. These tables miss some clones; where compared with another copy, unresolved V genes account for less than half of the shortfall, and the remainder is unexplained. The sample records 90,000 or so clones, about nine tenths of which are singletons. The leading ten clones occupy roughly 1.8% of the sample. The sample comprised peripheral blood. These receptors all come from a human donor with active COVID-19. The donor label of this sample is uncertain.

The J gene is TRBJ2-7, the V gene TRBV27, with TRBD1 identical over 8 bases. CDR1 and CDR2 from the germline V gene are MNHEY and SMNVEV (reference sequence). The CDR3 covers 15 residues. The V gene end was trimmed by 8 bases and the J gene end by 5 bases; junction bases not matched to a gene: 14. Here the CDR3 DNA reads TGTGCCAGCCAGAGACAGGGGCCGTCCCCTAACGAGCAGTACTTC. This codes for CASQRQGPSPNEQYF.

In nucleotides, the CDR3 is TGTGCCACCAGTGATTTGCTCGGGGGGGCCGAAGATACGCAGTATTTT. Translation: CATSDLLGGAEDTQYF. This chain joins TRBV24-1 and TRBJ2-3, with 8 bases lining up with TRBD2. Losses at the gene ends were 0 bases for V and 5 bases for J; bases not matched to a gene: 6. This CDR3 is built from 16 residues. The germline V gene has CDR1 KGHDR and CDR2 SFDVKD.

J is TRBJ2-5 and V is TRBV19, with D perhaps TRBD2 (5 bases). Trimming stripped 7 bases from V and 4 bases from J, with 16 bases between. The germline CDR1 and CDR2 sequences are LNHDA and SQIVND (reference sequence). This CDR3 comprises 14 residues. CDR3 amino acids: CASTNGVRGETQYF. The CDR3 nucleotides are TGTGCCAGTACTAACGGGGTTCGGGGAGAGACCCAGTACTTC.

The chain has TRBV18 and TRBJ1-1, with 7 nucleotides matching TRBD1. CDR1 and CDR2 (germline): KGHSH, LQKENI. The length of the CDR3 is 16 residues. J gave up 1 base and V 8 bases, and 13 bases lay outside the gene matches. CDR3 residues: CASTGDRDGRNTEAFF. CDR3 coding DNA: TGTGCCAGCACCGGAGACAGGGATGGTAGGAACACTGAAGCTTTCTTT.

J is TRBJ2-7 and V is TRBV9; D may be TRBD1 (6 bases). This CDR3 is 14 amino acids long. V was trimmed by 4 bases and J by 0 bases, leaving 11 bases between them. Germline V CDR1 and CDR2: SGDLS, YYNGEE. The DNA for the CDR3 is TGTGCCAGCAGCCCGCGACAGGCCTCCTACGAGCAGTACTTC. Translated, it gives CASSPRQASYEQYF.

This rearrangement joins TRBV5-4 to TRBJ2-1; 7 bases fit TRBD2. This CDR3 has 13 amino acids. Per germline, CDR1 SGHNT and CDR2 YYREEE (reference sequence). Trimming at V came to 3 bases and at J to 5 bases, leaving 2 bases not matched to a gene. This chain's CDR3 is CASSWGLHNEQFF. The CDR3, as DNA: TGTGCCAGCAGCTGGGGACTACACAATGAGCAGTTCTTC.

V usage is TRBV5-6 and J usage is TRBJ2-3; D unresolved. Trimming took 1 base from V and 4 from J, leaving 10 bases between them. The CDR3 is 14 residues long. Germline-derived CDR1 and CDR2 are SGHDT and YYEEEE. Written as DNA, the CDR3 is TGTGCCAGCAGCTTGAGCCCCTCCGCAGATACGCAGTATTTT. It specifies CASSLSPSADTQYF.

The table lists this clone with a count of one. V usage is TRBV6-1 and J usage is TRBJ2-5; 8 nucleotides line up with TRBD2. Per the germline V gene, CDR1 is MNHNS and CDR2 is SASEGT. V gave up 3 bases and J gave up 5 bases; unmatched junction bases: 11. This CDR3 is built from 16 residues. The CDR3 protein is CASSEGATGGLETQYF. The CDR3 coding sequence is TGTGCCAGCAGTGAGGGAGCGACGGGGGGGCTCGAGACCCAGTACTTC.

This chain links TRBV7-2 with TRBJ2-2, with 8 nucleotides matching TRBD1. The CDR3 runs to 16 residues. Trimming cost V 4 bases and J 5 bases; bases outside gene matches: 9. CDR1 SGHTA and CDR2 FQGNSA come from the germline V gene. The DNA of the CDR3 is TGTGCCAGCAGCTGGGCGACAGGGGCGGGTACCGGGGAGCTGTTTTTT. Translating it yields CASSWATGAGTGELFF.

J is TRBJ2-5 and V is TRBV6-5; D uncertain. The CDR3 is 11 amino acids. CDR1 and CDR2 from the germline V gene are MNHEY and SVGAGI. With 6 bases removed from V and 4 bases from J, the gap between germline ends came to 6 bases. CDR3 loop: CASRTGETQYF. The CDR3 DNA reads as TGTGCCAGCAGAACCGGAGAGACCCAGTACTTC.

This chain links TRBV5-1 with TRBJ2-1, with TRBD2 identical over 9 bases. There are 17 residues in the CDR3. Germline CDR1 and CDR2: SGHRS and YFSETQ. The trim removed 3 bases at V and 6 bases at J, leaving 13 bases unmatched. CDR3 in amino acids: CASSWGTSSASANEQFF. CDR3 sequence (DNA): TGCGCCAGCAGCTGGGGGACTAGCTCCGCATCAGCCAATGAGCAGTTCTTC.

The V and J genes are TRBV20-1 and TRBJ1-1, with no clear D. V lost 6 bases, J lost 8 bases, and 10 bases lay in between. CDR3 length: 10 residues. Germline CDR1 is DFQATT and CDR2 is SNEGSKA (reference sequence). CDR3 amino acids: CSAYQSEAFF. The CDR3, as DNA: TGCAGTGCCTATCAATCCGAAGCTTTCTTT.

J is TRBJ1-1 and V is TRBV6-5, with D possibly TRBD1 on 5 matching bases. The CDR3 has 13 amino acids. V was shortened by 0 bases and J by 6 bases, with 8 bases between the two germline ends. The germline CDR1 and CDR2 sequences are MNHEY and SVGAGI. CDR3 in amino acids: CASSYSLGAEAFF. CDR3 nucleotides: TGTGCCAGCAGTTACTCGCTAGGGGCTGAAGCTTTCTTT.

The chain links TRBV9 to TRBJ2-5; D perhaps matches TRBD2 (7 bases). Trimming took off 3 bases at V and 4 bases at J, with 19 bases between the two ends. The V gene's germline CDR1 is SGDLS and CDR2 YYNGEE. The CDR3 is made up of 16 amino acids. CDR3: CASSAPRGDKGETQYF. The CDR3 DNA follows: TGTGCCAGCAGCGCACCCCGGGGGGACAAAGGAGAGACCCAGTACTTC.

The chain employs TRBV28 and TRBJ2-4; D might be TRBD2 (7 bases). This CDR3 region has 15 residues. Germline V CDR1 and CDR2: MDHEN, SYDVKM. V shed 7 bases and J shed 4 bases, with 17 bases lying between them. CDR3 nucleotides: TGTGCCAGCAAAACTGGGGGAGGGGGTAAAAACATTCAGTACTTC. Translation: CASKTGGGGKNIQYF. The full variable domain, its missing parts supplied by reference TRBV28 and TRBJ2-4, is DVKVTQSSRYLVKRTGEKVFLECVQDMDHENMFWYRQDPGLGLRLIYFSYDVKMKEKGDIPEGYSVSREKKERFSLILESASTNQTSMYLCASKTGGGGKNIQYFGAGTRLSVL.

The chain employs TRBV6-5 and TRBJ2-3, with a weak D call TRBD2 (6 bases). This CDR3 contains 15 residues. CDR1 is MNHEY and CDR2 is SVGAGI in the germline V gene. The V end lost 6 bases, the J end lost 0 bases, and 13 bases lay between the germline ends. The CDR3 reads CASRDPGLSTDTQYF. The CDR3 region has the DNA TGTGCCAGCAGAGACCCGGGACTGAGCACAGATACGCAGTATTTT.

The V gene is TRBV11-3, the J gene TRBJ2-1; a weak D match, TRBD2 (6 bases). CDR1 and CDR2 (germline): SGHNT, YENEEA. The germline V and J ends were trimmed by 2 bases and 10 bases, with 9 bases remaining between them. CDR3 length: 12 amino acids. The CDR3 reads CASSLSAGEQFF. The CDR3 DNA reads TGTGCCAGCAGCTTAAGCGCGGGGGAGCAGTTCTTC.

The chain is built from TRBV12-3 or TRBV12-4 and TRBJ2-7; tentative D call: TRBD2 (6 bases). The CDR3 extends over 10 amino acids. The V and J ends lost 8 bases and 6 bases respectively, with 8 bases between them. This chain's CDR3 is CASGTFEQYF. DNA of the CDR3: TGTGCCAGCGGGACTTTCGAGCAGTACTTC.

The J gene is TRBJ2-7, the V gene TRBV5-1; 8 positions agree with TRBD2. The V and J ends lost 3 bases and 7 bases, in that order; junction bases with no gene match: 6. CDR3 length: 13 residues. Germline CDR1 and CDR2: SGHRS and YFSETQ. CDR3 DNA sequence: TGCGCCAGCAGCTGGCTAGCGGGCGCAGAGCAGTACTTC. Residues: CASSWLAGAEQYF.

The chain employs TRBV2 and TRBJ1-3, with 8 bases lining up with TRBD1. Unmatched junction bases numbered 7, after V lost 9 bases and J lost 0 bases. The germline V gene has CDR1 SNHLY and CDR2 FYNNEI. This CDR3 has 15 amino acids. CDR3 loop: CASGTGVFSGNTIYF. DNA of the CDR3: TGTGCCAGTGGGACAGGAGTATTCTCTGGAAACACCATATATTTT.

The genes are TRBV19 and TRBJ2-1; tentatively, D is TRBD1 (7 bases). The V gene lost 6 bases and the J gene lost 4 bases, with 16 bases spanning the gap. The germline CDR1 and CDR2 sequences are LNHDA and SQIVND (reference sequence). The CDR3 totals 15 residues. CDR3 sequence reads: CASSALQGTYNEQFF. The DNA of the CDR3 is TGTGCCAGTAGCGCATTACAGGGGACTTACAATGAGCAGTTCTTC. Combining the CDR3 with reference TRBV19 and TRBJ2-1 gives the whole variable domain DGGITQSPKYLFRKEGQNVTLSCEQNLNHDAMYWYRQDPGQGLRLIYYSQIVNDFQKGDIAEGYSVSREKKESFPLTVTSAQKNPTAFYLCASSALQGTYNEQFFGPGTRLTVL.

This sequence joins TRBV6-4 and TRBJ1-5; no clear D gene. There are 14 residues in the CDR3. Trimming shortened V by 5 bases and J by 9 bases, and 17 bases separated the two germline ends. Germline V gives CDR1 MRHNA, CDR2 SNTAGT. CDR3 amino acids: CASSPNFEARPQHF. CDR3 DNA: TGTGCCAGCAGTCCTAATTTCGAGGCGCGGCCCCAGCATTTT.

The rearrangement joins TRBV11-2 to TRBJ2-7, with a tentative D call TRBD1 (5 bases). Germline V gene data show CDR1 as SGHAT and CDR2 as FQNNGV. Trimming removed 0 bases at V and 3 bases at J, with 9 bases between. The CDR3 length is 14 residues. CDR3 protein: CASSLENRFYEQYF. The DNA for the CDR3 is TGTGCCAGCAGCTTAGAAAACAGGTTCTACGAGCAGTACTTC.

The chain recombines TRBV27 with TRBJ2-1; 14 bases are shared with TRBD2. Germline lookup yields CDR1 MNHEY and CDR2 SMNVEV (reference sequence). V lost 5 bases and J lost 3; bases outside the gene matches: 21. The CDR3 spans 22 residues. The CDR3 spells CASSPRLDSGTSGGPHYNEQFF. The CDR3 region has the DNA TGTGCCAGCAGTCCGCGACTAGATAGCGGGACTAGCGGGGGCCCCCACTACAATGAGCAGTTCTTC.

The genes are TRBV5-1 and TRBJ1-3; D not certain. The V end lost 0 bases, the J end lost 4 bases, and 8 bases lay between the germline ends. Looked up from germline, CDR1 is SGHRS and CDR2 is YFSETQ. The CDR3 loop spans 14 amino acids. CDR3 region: CASSLAPGGNTIYF. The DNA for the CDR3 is TGCGCCAGCAGCTTGGCTCCAGGCGGAAACACCATATATTTT.

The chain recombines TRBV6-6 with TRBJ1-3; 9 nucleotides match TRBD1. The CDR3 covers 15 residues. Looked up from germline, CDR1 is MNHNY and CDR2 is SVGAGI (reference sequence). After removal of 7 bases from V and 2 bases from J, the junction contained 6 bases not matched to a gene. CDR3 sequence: CASIPRTGAGNTIYF. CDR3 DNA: TGTGCCAGCATCCCTCGGACAGGGGCTGGAAACACCATATATTTT.

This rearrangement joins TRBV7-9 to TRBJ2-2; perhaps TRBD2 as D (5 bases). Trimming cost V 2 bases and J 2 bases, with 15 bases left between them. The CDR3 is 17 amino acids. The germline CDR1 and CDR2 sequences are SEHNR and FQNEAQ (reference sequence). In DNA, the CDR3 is TGTGCCAGCAGCTTATTTAGCGCCAACCCCAACACCGGGGAGCTGTTTTTT. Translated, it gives CASSLFSANPNTGELFF.

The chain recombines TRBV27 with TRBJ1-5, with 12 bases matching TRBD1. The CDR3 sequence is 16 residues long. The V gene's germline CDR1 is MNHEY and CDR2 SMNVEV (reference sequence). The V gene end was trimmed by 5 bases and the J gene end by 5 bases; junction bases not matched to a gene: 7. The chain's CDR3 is CASSQWGTGGDQPQHF. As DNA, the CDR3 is TGTGCCAGCAGTCAGTGGGGGACAGGGGGCGATCAGCCCCAGCATTTT.

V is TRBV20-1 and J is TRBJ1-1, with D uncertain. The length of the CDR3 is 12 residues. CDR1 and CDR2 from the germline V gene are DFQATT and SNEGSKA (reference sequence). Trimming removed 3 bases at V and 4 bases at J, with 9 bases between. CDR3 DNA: TGCAGTGCTAGTCGGTCGAGCACTGAAGCTTTCTTT. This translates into CSASRSSTEAFF.

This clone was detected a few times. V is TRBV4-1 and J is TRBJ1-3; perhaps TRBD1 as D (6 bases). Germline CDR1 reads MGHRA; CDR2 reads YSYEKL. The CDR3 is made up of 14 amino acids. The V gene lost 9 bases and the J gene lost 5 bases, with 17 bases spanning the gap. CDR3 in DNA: TGCGCCAGTCCCTGGTTGGGGGCGAGAAACACCATATATTTT. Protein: CASPWLGARNTIYF.

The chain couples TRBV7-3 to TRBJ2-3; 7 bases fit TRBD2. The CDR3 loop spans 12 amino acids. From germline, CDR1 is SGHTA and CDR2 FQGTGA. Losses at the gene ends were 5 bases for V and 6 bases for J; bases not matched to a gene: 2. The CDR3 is CASSKLADTQYF. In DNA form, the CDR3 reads TGTGCCAGCAGCAAACTAGCGGATACGCAGTATTTT.